The 4 T cell receptor beta chains below come from one sample, sequenced in a study of OX40 agonist ivuxolimab in advanced cancers. Libraries were built with the immunoSEQ multiplex PCR assay. TCRdb re-hosts the immuneACCESS table, in-frame sequences only. Its copies lack some clones; in the studies checked, an unresolved V gene accounts for under half of them, and the cause for the rest is not known. For this sample the table gives about 98,000 clones, of which more than 85% were detected only once. The ten most abundant clones make up about 0.82% of the sample. The sequencing used CD4+ or CD8+ T cells sorted from blood, collected in a trial of the OX40 agonist ivuxolimab. The receptor set was obtained from an adult with an advanced solid tumor such as melanoma, head and neck, liver or kidney cancer.

The chain couples TRBV5-1 to TRBJ2-2; maybe TRBD2 (5 bases). The germline V gene has CDR1 SGHRS and CDR2 YFSETQ. Trimming took off 4 bases at V and 7 bases at J, with 17 bases between the two ends. CDR3 length equals 15 residues. This chain's CDR3 is CASSPSVRGVGELFF. In nucleotides, the CDR3 is TGCGCCAGCAGCCCGAGCGTCCGGGGTGTCGGGGAGCTGTTTTTT.

The rearrangement uses TRBV18 and TRBJ2-7; the match to TRBD2 covers 9 bases. The J segment lost 4 bases and the V segment lost 8 bases, leaving 6 bases of the junction unmatched. CDR3 length: 13 residues. Germline CDR1 is KGHSH and CDR2 is LQKENI. DNA for the CDR3: TGTGCCAGCGCGGCGGGGGGGGAGTACGAGCAGTACGTC. Protein product: CASAAGGEYEQYV.

This clone came up once. This chain links TRBV2 with TRBJ2-3, with 13 bases that match TRBD2. This CDR3 has 17 residues. With 3 bases clipped from V and 5 bases from J, the junction kept 8 bases outside the gene matches. Looked up from germline, CDR1 is SNHLY and CDR2 is FYNNEI. DNA for the CDR3: TGTGCCAGCAGTGATAGGACTAGCGGGAGTACCGGAGATACGCAGTATTTT. It translates to CASSDRTSGSTGDTQYF.

The chain couples TRBV6-1 to TRBJ2-7; 9 bases agree with TRBD1. With V trimmed by 4 bases and J by 7 bases, 8 bases remained unmatched. Germline V lookup: CDR1 MNHNS, CDR2 SASEGT. CDR3 size: 14 residues. DNA of the CDR3: TGTGCCAGCAGTGGGCGGACAGGGGAGTCGGAGCAGTACGTC. Translating it yields CASSGRTGESEQYV.